This TCR beta chain derives from a study of CD4 T cells in relation to SARS-CoV-2 and coronaviruses. Regarding this clone: The antigen is not known.

Before the COVID-19 pandemic, during about 2011-2019, CD4+ T cells were taken from unexposed donors. Cryopreserved PBMCs were CD4-enriched, then split into naive and memory cells. The CDR3 loop spans 16 amino acids. The V segment lost 7 bases and the J segment 6 bases; nucleotides outside the gene matches: 10. Germline CDR1 and CDR2: LNHDA and SQIVND (reference sequence). Deep TCR-beta sequencing used DNA from uncultured naive and memory CD4+ T cells. The table came from immunoSEQ multiplex PCR; TCRdb's copy has only in-frame clones and leaves some out. The sample lists approximately 70,000 clones, 85% to 95% occurring once. Study-level points and caveats: Around 60% of donors had memory CD4+ clonotypes crossrecognizing SARS-CoV-2 and common cold coronavirus spike. The cross-reactivity analysis covered only spike protein, not other viral proteins.

J is TRBJ2-2 and V is TRBV19; 11 bases map to TRBD2. Sequences were obtained from naive CD4+ T cells from PBMCs. Subset indicated: naive CD4+ T cells isolated by negative enrichment. The TCR originated in a human donor in good health. CDR3 DNA sequence: TGTGCCAGTATTAAAGACTTAGCGGGAGGGCCCGGGGAGCTGTTTTTT. Translation: CASIKDLAGGPGELFF.